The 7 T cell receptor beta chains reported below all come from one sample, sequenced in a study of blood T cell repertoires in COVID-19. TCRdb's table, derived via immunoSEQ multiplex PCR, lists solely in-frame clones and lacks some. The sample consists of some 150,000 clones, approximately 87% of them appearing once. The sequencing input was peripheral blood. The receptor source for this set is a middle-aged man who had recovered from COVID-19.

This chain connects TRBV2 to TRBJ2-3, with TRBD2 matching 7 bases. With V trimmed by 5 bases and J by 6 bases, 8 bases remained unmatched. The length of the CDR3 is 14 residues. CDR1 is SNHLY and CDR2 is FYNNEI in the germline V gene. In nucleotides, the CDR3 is TGTGCCAGCAGTCCGACTAGCATGTCGGATACGCAGTATTTT. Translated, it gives CASSPTSMSDTQYF.

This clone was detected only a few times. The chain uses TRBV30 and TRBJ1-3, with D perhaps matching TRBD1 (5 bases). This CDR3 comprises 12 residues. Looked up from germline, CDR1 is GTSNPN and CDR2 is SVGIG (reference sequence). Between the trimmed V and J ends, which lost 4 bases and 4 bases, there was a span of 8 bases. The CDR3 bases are TGTGCCTGGACCAGGGTAGGAAACACCATATATTTT. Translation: CAWTRVGNTIYF.

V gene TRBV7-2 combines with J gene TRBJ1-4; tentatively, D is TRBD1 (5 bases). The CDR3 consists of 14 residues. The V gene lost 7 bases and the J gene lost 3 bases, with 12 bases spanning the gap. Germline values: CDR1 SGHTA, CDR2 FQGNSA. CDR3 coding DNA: TGTGCCAGCACCCTCGGGGGTCCTAATGAAAAACTGTTTTTT. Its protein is CASTLGGPNEKLFF.

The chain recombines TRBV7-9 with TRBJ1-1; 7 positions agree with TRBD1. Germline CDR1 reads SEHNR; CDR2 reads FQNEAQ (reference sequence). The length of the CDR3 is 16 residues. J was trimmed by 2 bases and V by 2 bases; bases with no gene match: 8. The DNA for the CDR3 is TGTGCCAGCAGCTTATTCAGACAGGGAAAAAACACTGAAGCTTTCTTT. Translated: CASSLFRQGKNTEAFF.

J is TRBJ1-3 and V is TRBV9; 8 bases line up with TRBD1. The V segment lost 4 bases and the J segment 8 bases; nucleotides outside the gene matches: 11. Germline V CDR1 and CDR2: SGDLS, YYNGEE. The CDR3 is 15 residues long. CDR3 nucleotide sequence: TGTGCCAGCAGCCCCGGACAGGGAGCCCCGTACACCATATATTTT. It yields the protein CASSPGQGAPYTIYF.

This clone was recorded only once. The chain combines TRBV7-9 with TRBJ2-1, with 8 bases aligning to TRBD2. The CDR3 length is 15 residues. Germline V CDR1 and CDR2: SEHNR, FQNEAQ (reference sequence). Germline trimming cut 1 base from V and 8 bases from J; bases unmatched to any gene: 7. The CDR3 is CASSLGGGRLDEQFF. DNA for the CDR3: TGTGCCAGCAGCTTAGGCGGGGGGCGATTGGATGAGCAGTTCTTC.

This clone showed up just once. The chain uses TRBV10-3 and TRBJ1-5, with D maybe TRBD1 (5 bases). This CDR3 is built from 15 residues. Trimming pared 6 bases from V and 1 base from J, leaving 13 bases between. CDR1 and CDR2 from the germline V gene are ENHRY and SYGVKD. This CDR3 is CAISHGGSSNQPQHF. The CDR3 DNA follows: TGTGCCATCAGCCACGGGGGGTCGAGCAATCAGCCCCAGCATTTT.